This TCR beta chain was obtained from a study of T cell responses to AZD1222 COVID-19 vaccine. Details on this clone: Its antigen remains unidentified.

Trimming took 5 bases from V and 5 from J, leaving 19 bases between them. The CDR3 is 16 amino acids. Per germline, CDR1 SGHTA and CDR2 FQGNSA. Study-wide results and limits: Nearly half of spike-specific TCRs reportedly target variant regions that are unmutated in the B.1.351 and B.1.1.7 variants. Spike-specific TCR breadth and depth were elevated following two AZD1222 doses. It was only a handful of AZD1222 recipients who were seropositive at baseline.

Profiled with immunoSEQ multiplex PCR; TCRdb holds only in-frame clones, not every one. The sample comprises some 130,000 clones, approximately 94% of which are singletons, and roughly 9% rests with the top ten. Sample: peripheral blood, taken on day 0 of AZD1222 vaccination. The receptor's source is an adult in good health. The chain couples TRBV7-2 to TRBJ1-5; a possible D gene is TRBD1 (6 bases). Here the CDR3 reads CASSLGARWLYQPQHF. The CDR3 nucleotides are TGTGCCAGCAGCCTGGGGGCCAGGTGGCTTTATCAGCCCCAGCATTTT. Based on the CDR3 plus reference TRBV7-2 and TRBJ1-5, the full variable domain is GAGVSQSPSNKVTEKGKDVELRCDPISGHTALYWYRQSLGQGLEFLIYFQGNSAPDKSGLPSDRFSAERTGGSVSTLTIQRTQQEDSAVYLCASSLGARWLYQPQHFGDGTRLSIL.